This record concerns one TCR beta chain sequence. The antigen remains unidentified. Time point reported: persistent/refractory GD, antithyroid drugs over 5 years with positive TRAb. The TCR library was prepared using RNA isolated from PBMCs. American Thyroid Association guidelines defined how Graves' disease was diagnosed. The data belong to a study of regulatory T cells in long-lasting Graves disease. Overall study findings and caveats: Persistent Graves' patients had lower TCR diversity than newly diagnosed ones. Among the persistent patients, 2,500 to 3,000 public clonotypes were shared, more than the 850 to 1,000 shared among new patients.

Building the TCR beta libraries relied on iRepertoire HTBI primers, and CDR3 regions underwent Arm-PCR. TCRdb passed the multiplex PCR reads through MiXCR, listing each CDR3 protein once. In the table there are under 500,000 distinct CDR3 sequences, less than 25% of which are singletons. The origin of this receptor is a female donor with Graves disease. This specimen consisted of peripheral blood mononuclear cells (PBMCs), obtained when the disease was refractory, from a patient treated with antithyroid drugs.

CDR3 region: CASSLRGDRVQAFF. DNA of the CDR3: TGTGCCAGCAGCCTCAGGGGGGACAGGGTCCAAGCTTTCTTT. The chain is built from TRBV2 and TRBJ1-1, with TRBD1 matching over 9 bases. V was pared by 6 bases and J by 9 bases, with 11 bases of the junction left unmatched. CDR1 is SNHLY and CDR2 is FYNNEI in the germline V gene. The CDR3 sequence is 14 residues long.